The present T cell receptor (beta chain) was sequenced within a study of preoperative IRX-2 immunotherapy in early breast cancer. Germline assignment: CDR1 MDHEN and CDR2 SYDVKM. The CDR3 is 13 residues long. The V end was cut by 5 bases, the J end by 2 bases, with 4 bases between. Sample treatment: preoperative locoregional IRX-2 cytokine immunotherapy. Measured with immunoSEQ multiplex PCR; TCRdb has only the in-frame clones, and not every one. The sample shows 30,000 to 45,000 clones, 82% of them seen only once. Sample: lymph node tissue, taken after IRX-2 immunotherapy. The V call is TRBV28, the J call TRBJ2-6; D is uncertain. The TCR comes from a human donor with breast cancer. DNA of the CDR3: TGTGCCAGCAGTGAAACTGGGGCCAACGTCCTGACTTTC. Residues: CASSETGANVLTF.